A selection of T cell receptor beta chains follows, all from one sample in a study of T cell repertoires and HLA-DP antigens. Using immunoSEQ multiplex PCR, the repertoire was profiled, and TCRdb retains in-frame clones only, with some absent. The sample yields roughly 73,000 clones, 80% seen once. The antigens of these receptors remain unknown. The source material was CD4+ T cells from PBMCs. The origin of the receptors is a man between 60 and 70 years old in good health and CMV-seronegative. Both conserved end residues are part of each CDR3. D genes are given only for firm matches. Clone size is not always given. Where it is, it says once, few, many or a class for expanded clones.

>.|TRBV15|TRBJ2-1|.|15
CATSRDSGAYNEQFF
TGTGCCACCAGCAGAGATAGCGGAGCCTACAATGAGCAGTTCTTC
>.|TRBV9|TRBJ1-1|.|15
CASSYGPGGGTEAFF
TGTGCCAGCAGCTACGGACCGGGAGGCGGGACTGAAGCTTTCTTT
>.|TRBV20-1|TRBJ2-5|.|10
CSAGYGTQYF
TGCAGTGCCGGGTACGGGACCCAGTACTTC
>.|TRBV10-3|TRBJ2-4|.|15
CASSYDTGGGDIQYF
TGTGCCAGCAGTTACGACACCGGGGGAGGAGACATTCAGTACTTC
>.|TRBV11-3|TRBJ2-5|.|13
CASSLNRQETQYF
TGTGCCAGCAGCTTGAACAGACAAGAGACCCAGTACTTC
>.|TRBV7-2|TRBJ2-2|.|14
CASSPQGSAGELFF
TGTGCCAGCAGCCCACAGGGATCCGCCGGGGAGCTGTTTTTT
>few|TRBV7-9|TRBJ2-5|.|14
CASSFSREQETQYF
TGTGCCAGCAGCTTTTCGCGGGAACAAGAGACCCAGTACTTC
>.|TRBV18|TRBJ1-1|.|14
CASSPQGWDTEAFF
TGTGCCAGCTCACCACAGGGATGGGACACTGAAGCTTTCTTT
>.|TRBV5-1|TRBJ2-7|TRBD1|16
CASSFETGGIGYEQYF
TGCGCCAGCAGCTTTGAGACAGGGGGCATCGGCTACGAGCAGTACTTC
>.|TRBV5-6|TRBJ1-2|TRBD1|15
CASSLRQGANYGYTF
TGTGCCAGCAGCTTGCGTCAGGGGGCTAACTATGGCTACACCTTC
>few|TRBV10-2|TRBJ2-7|TRBD2|14
CASTPTSGGYEQYF
TGCGCCAGCACCCCGACTAGCGGGGGTTACGAGCAGTACTTC
>few|TRBV7-7|TRBJ1-3|.|16
CASSSLLPGRRNTIYF
TGTGCCAGCAGCTCACTCCTACCGGGACGGCGAAACACCATATATTTT
>few|TRBV9|TRBJ2-3|.|16
CASSSIAVTSTDTQYF
TGTGCCAGCTCGTCGATAGCCGTTACTAGCACAGATACGCAGTATTTT
>once|TRBV7-2|TRBJ1-4|.|16
CASSLASAGGSEKLFF
TGTGCCAGCAGCTTAGCGTCGGCAGGAGGGAGTGAAAAACTGTTTTTT
>.|TRBV19|TRBJ1-3|.|14
CASRLGTAGNTIYF
TGTGCCAGTAGGCTAGGGACGGCTGGAAACACCATATATTTT
>.|TRBV28|TRBJ2-7|.|14
CASSLSGLHYEQYF
TGTGCCAGCAGTTTATCAGGGTTACACTACGAGCAGTACTTC
>.|TRBV11-2|TRBJ1-6|.|13
CASSPGTLTPLHF
TGTGCCAGCAGCCCCGGGACGCTGACACCCCTCCACTTT
>.|TRBV5-4|TRBJ1-4|.|15
CASSPRPGSREKLFF
TGTGCCAGCAGCCCTAGACCAGGGAGTAGGGAAAAACTGTTTTTT
>.|TRBV10-2|TRBJ1-2|.|15
CASSESGDANYGYTF
TGCGCCAGCAGTGAGTCGGGGGACGCTAACTATGGCTACACCTTC
>.|TRBV6-6|TRBJ2-7|.|15
CASSEGLRISYEQYF
TGTGCCAGCAGTGAGGGACTTAGAATCTCCTACGAGCAGTACTTC
>.|TRBV19|TRBJ2-1|TRBD2|16
CASSNGLAGVGNEQFF
TGTGCCAGTAGTAACGGACTAGCGGGAGTCGGGAATGAGCAGTTCTTC
>.|TRBV18|TRBJ1-2|.|14
CASSPGGQTYGYTF
TGTGCCAGCTCACCGGGCGGACAGACCTATGGCTACACCTTC
>.|TRBV19|TRBJ1-3|.|15
CASSTQTGRGNTIYF
TGTGCCAGTAGTACTCAGACCGGGAGAGGAAACACCATATATTTT
>.|TRBV27|TRBJ2-1|.|15
CASRHPRLTYNEQFF
TGTGCCAGCAGGCACCCTAGGTTGACCTACAATGAGCAGTTCTTC
>once|TRBV28|TRBJ1-4|.|16
CASRGGGPGFSEKLFF
TGTGCCAGCCGGGGGGGAGGGCCCGGTTTCAGTGAAAAACTGTTTTTT
>.|TRBV29-1|TRBJ2-6|TRBD1|18
CSVVSRRGRVTGANVLTF
TGCAGCGTTGTATCCCGAAGGGGGCGGGTTACTGGGGCCAACGTCCTGACTTTC
>.|TRBV18|TRBJ2-1|TRBD2|15
CASTSSGNSYNEQFF
TGTGCCAGCACCTCTAGCGGGAACTCCTACAATGAGCAGTTCTTC
>.|TRBV7-9|TRBJ1-3|.|13
CASSPPGGNTIYF
TGTGCCAGCAGCCCCCCCGGTGGAAACACCATATATTTT
>few|TRBV4-1|TRBJ1-3|.|14
CASSQREAGNTIYF
TGCGCCAGCAGCCAGCGAGAGGCTGGAAACACCATATATTTT
>few|TRBV19|TRBJ1-4|.|15
CASSYRTAVDEKLFF
TGTGCCAGTAGTTACCGGACAGCTGTTGATGAAAAACTGTTTTTT
>.|TRBV9|TRBJ1-4|.|14
CASSPGRGSEKLFF
TGTGCCAGCAGCCCAGGCAGGGGTTCGGAAAAACTGTTTTTT
>.|TRBV5-1|TRBJ1-1|.|15
CASSATGSANTEAFF
TGCGCCAGCAGTGCCACAGGTTCAGCGAACACTGAAGCTTTCTTT
>.|TRBV7-9|TRBJ1-2|TRBD1|13
CASSLGDRGGYTF
TGTGCCAGCAGCTTAGGAGACAGGGGAGGCTACACCTTC
>.|TRBV4-1|TRBJ2-5|TRBD2|15
CASSPAAGNQETQYF
TGCGCCAGCAGCCCTGCAGCGGGAAACCAAGAGACCCAGTACTTC
>once|TRBV7-8|TRBJ1-1|.|14
CASSLDRGGTEAFF
TGTGCCAGCAGCTTAGATAGGGGGGGGACTGAAGCTTTCTTT
>once|TRBV10-3|TRBJ2-3|TRBD2|16
CAISESNRDYRDTQYF
TGTGCCATCAGTGAGTCGAATAGGGACTACCGAGATACGCAGTATTTT
>few|TRBV19|TRBJ1-6|TRBD1|17
CASSERTGGSYNSPLHF
TGTGCCAGTAGTGAAAGGACAGGGGGCTCCTATAATTCACCCCTCCACTTT
>.|TRBV5-1|TRBJ1-2|.|14
CASSTGPSNYGYTF
TGCGCCAGCAGCACTGGACCTAGTAACTATGGCTACACCTTC
>.|TRBV11-2|TRBJ2-1|.|13
CASSLVGPNEQFF
TGTGCCAGCAGCTTAGTAGGTCCCAATGAGCAGTTCTTC
>.|TRBV9|TRBJ1-1|.|14
CASSVDWGQTEAFF
TGTGCCAGCAGCGTAGATTGGGGGCAAACTGAAGCTTTCTTT
>.|TRBV4-1|TRBJ2-4|.|15
CASSQDLAGRNIQYF
TGCGCCAGCAGCCAAGATCTGGCAGGGCGGAACATTCAGTACTTC
>.|TRBV18|TRBJ2-4|.|16
CASSPPPALAKNIQYF
TGTGCCAGCTCACCACCACCGGCCTTGGCCAAAAACATTCAGTACTTC
>.|TRBV7-2|TRBJ1-1|.|11
CASSLAFEAFF
TGTGCCAGCAGCTTAGCGTTTGAAGCTTTCTTT
>once|TRBV18|TRBJ2-7|.|13
CASSTQQGYEQYF
TGTGCCAGCTCAACCCAGCAGGGCTACGAGCAGTACTTC
>.|TRBV7-6|TRBJ1-2|TRBD1|16
CASSPQGAPTNYGYTF
TGTGCCAGCAGCCCCCAGGGGGCCCCGACTAACTATGGCTACACCTTC
>.|TRBV6-5|TRBJ1-2|TRBD1|12
CASRPQGLGYTF
TGTGCCAGCAGACCACAGGGGTTGGGCTACACCTTC